What follows describes a single T cell receptor (beta chain). This sample stems from a study of shared clonotypes between healthy human individuals. CDR3 length: 13 residues. Germline V CDR1 and CDR2: SGHAT, FQNNGV. V lost 5 bases to trimming and J lost 1 base, with 6 bases between them. Generated by immunoSEQ multiplex PCR, the TCRdb table keeps only in-frame clones and is missing some. The sample consists of over a million clones, 95% to 99% of them appearing once. The chain has TRBV11-2 and TRBJ2-1; the D is unclear. This TCR was sampled from a man aged 25-40 years in good health. The sequenced sample consisted of naive CD4+ T cells sorted from blood. Noted subset: CD45RA+ positively selected. Written as DNA, the CDR3 is TGTGCCAGCAGCCGTGGGTCCTACAATGAGCAGTTCTTC. This translates into CASSRGSYNEQFF.